The rows below give T cell receptor beta chains drawn from one sample of a study of CD8 T cells in Susac syndrome. TCRdb re-derived calls from the immunoSEQ multiplex PCR reads in MiXCR, one entry per CDR3 protein. This sample has about 300,000 distinct CDR3 sequences, with about 91% found just once. The sequencing input was CD4+ T cells from PBMCs. These receptors originate from a human donor with multiple sclerosis. Each CDR3 is given with its conserved first and last residue. D genes are given only for firm matches. Only some rows state a clone size, as once, few, many or a class for expanded clones.

TRBJ2-3 17 - TRBV7-8 TRBD1 TGTGCCAGCAGCTCGGCGGGGACAGGTTTTAGGACAGATACGCAGTATTTT CASSSAGTGFRTDTQYF
TRBJ1-2 14 once TRBV30 - TGTGCCTGGAACCAACAGGGTCCCCTCCTCGGCTACACCTTC CAWNQQGPLLGYTF
TRBJ2-1 15 - TRBV7-9 TRBD2 TGTGCCAGCAGCTCAACCGGGACTAGATACAATGAGCAGTTCTTC CASSSTGTRYNEQFF
TRBJ1-2 14 once TRBV5-1 - TGCGCCAGCAGCTTGGAACGGGACGGATATGGCTACACCTTC CASSLERDGYGYTF
TRBJ1-2 14 - TRBV20-1 - TGCAGTGCTAGAGAGGGGATGAGACAGGATGGCTACACCTTC CSAREGMRQDGYTF
TRBJ1-2 13 - TRBV14 - TGTGCCAGCAGCCATATAAGGGTCCGCGGCTACACCTTC CASSHIRVRGYTF
TRBJ1-4 14 - TRBV20-1 - TGCAGTGCTAGGGCGGCAGCAACTAATGAAAAACTGTTTTTT CSARAAATNEKLFF
TRBJ1-1 14 - TRBV12-3/TRBV12-4 - TGTGCCAGCAGTCTACACCCAATGAACACTGAAGCTTTCTTT CASSLHPMNTEAFF
TRBJ2-5 15 - TRBV3-1 - TGTGCCAGCAGTCTTCAGACGGGCCCCCAAGAGACCCAGTACTTC CASSLQTGPQETQYF
TRBJ2-4 15 - TRBV12-3/TRBV12-4 - TGTGCCAGCACCTCCGGGGGGCGAGGTAAAAACATTCAGTACTTC CASTSGGRGKNIQYF